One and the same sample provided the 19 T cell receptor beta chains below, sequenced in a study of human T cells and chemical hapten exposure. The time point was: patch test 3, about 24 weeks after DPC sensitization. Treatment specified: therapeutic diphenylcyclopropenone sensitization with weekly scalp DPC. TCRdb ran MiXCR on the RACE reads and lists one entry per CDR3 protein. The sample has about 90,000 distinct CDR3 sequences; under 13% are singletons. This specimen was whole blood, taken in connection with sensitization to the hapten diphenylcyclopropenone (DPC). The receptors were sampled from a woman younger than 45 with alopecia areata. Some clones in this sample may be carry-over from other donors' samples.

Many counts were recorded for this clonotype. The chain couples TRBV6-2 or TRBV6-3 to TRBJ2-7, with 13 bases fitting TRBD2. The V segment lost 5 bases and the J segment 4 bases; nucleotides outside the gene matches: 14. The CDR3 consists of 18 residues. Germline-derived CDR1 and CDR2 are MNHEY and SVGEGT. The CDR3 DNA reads TGTGCCAGCAGTCCACTGAGGACTAGCGGGGGAAATTATTACGAGCAGTACGTC. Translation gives CASSPLRTSGGNYYEQYV.

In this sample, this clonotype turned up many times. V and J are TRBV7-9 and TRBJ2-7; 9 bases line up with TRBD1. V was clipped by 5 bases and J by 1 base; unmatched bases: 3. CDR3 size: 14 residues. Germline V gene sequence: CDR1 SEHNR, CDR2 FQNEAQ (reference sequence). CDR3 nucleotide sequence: TGTGCCAGCAGCCAGGACAGGGGTTCCTACGAGCAGTACGTC. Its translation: CASSQDRGSYEQYV.

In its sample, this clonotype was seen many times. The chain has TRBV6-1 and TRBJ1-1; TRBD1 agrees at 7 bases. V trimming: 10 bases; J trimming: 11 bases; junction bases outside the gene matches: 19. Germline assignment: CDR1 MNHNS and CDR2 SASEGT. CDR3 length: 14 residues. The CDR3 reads CANKETGTVGGAFF. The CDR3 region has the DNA TGTGCCAACAAAGAAACCGGGACAGTTGGTGGTGCTTTCTTT.

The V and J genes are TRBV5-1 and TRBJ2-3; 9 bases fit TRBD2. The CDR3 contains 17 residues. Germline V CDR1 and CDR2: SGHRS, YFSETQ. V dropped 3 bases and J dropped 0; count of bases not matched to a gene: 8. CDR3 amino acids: CASSWGASGASTDTQYF. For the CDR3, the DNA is TGCGCCAGCAGCTGGGGGGCTAGCGGGGCTAGCACAGATACGCAGTATTTT.

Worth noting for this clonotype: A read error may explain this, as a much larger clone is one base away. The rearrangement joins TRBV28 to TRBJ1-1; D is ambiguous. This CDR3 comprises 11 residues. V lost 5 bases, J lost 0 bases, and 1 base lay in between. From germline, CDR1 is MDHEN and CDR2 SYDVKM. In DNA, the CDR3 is TGTGCCAGCAGTGTGAACACTGAAGCTTTCTTT. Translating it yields CASSVNTEAFF.

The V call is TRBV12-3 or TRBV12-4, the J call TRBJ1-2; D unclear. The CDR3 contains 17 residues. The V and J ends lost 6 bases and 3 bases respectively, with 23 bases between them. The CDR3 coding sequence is TGTGCCAGCAGCCTTAGGGAGAACTCTCAGAGGTACTATGGCTACACCTTC. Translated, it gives CASSLRENSQRYYGYTF.

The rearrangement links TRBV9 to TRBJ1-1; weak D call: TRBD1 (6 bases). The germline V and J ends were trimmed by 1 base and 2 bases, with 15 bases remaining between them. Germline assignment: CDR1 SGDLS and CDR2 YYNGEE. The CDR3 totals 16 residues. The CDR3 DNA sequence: TGTGCCAGCAGCGTATACGCGGGGGGCGCCAACACTGAAGCTTTCTTT. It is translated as CASSVYAGGANTEAFF.

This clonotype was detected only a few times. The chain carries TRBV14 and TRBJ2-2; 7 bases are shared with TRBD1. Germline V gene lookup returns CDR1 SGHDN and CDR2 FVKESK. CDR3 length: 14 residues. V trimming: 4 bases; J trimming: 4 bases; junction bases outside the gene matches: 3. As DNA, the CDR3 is TGTGCCAGCAGCCTACAGGGGAGCACCGGGGAGCTGTTTTTT. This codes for CASSLQGSTGELFF.

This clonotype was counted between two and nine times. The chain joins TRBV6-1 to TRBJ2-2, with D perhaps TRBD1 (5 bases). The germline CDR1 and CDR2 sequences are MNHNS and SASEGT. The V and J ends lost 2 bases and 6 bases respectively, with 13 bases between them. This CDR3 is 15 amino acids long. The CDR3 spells CASSEIGQGSGELFF. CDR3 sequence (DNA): TGTGCCAGCAGTGAAATCGGGCAGGGATCCGGGGAGCTGTTTTTT.

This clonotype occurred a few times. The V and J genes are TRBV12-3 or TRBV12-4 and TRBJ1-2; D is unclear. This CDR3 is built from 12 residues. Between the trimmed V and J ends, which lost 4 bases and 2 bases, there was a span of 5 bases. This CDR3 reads CASSYMNYGYTF. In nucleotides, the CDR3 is TGTGCCAGCAGTTACATGAACTATGGCTACACCTTC.

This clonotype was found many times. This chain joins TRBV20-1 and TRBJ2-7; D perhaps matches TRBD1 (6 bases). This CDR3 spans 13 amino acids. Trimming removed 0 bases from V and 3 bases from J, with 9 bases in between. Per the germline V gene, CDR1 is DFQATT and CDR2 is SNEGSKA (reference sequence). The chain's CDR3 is CSARDLQGYEQYV. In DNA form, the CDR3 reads TGCAGTGCTAGAGATTTACAGGGCTACGAGCAGTACGTC.

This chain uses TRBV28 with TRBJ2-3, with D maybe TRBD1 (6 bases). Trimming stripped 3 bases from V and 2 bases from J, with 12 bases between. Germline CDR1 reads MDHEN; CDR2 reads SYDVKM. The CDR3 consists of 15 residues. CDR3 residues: CASSFSGDHTDTQYF. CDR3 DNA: TGTGCCAGCAGTTTTTCAGGGGACCACACAGATACGCAGTATTTT.

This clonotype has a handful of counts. CDR3 DNA sequence: TGTGCCAGCTCACCACCGGGACAGGGGTTTGGAAACACCATATATTTT. Amino acids: CASSPPGQGFGNTIYF. V and J are TRBV18 and TRBJ1-3; TRBD1 matches 10 bases. The V gene's germline CDR1 is KGHSH and CDR2 LQKENI. The CDR3 is 16 amino acids. V gave up 0 bases and J gave up 3 bases; unmatched junction bases: 2.

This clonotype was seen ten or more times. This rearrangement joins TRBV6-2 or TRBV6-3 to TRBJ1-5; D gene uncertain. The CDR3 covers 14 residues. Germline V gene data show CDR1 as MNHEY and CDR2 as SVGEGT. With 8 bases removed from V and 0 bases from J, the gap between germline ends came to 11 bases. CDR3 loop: CASGDPYSNQPQHF. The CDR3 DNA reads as TGTGCCAGCGGAGATCCCTATAGCAATCAGCCCCAGCATTTT.

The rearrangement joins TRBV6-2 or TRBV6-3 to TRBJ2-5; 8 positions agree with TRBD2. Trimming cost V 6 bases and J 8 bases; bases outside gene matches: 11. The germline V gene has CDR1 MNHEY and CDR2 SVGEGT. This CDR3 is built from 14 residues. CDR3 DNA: TGTGCCAGCAGCCGGGGGGGGACTAACCCAACCCAGTACTTC. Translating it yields CASSRGGTNPTQYF.

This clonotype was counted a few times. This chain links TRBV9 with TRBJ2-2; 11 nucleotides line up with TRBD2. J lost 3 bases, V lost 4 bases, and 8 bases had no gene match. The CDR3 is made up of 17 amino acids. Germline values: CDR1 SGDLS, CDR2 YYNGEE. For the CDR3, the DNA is TGTGCCAGCAGCACTCGTAGCGGGAGGGTAGACACCGGGGAGCTGTTTTTT. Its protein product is CASSTRSGRVDTGELFF.

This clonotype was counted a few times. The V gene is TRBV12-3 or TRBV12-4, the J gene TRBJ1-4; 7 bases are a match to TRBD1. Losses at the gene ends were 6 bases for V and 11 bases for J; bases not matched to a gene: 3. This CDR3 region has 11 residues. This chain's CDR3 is CASSAQGKLFF. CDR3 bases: TGTGCCAGCAGCGCACAGGGGAAACTGTTTTTT.

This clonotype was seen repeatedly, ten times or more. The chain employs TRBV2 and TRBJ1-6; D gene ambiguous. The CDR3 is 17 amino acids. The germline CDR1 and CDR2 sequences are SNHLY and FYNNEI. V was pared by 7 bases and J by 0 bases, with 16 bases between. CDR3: CASTQTRISSYNSPLHF. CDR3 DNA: TGTGCCAGCACCCAGACACGAATTAGCTCCTATAATTCACCCCTCCACTTT.

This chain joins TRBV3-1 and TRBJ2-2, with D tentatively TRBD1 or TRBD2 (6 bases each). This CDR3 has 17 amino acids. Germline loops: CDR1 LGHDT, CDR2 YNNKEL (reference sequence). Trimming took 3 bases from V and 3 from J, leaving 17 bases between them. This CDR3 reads CASSHDPGGGYTGELFF. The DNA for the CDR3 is TGTGCCAGCAGCCATGACCCCGGGGGCGGATACACCGGGGAGCTGTTTTTT. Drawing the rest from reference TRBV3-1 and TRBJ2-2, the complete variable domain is DTAVSQTPKYLVTQMGNDKSIKCEQNLGHDTMYWYKQDSKKFLKIMFSYNNKELIINETVPNRFSPKSPDKAHLNLHINSLELGDSAVYFCASSHDPGGGYTGELFFGEGSRLTVL.